These 24 T cell receptor beta chains originate from one sample sequenced in a study of Tregs in tolerant kidney transplant recipients. Sequencing used immunoSEQ multiplex PCR; TCRdb keeps in-frame clones, though not all of them. The profile shows around 16,000 clones, 90% to 95% of them singletons. The source material was CD8+ T cells from blood. The receptors were sampled from a human donor in good health.

The rearrangement links TRBV28 to TRBJ1-2; TRBD1 is a possible D gene (5 bases). Trimming removed 7 bases from V and 8 bases from J, with 17 bases in between. The CDR3 runs 13 residues. Per germline, CDR1 MDHEN and CDR2 SYDVKM. CDR3 bases: TGTGCCAGCACCACTAAAATAGGGGAAGGCTACACCTTC. It codes for CASTTKIGEGYTF.

This chain uses TRBV19 with TRBJ1-3; D not resolved. Germline V gene sequence: CDR1 LNHDA, CDR2 SQIVND (reference sequence). Trimming pared 7 bases from V and 4 bases from J, leaving 14 bases between. This CDR3 contains 14 residues. The CDR3 DNA reads as TGTGCCAGTATCCCCAGCTTCCAGGGAAACACCATATATTTT. It codes for CASIPSFQGNTIYF.

The DNA for the CDR3 is TGTGCCAGCAGTGAGGGGCCACTCAACGGCCTGGTAACGCTTGTGGACTATGGCTACACCTTC. It translates to CASSEGPLNGLVTLVDYGYTF. The chain joins TRBV21-1 to TRBJ1-2. TRBV21-1 is described as a pseudogene. The CDR3 runs to 21 residues.

The V call is TRBV5-1, the J call TRBJ2-1; D is possibly TRBD2 (6 bases). The CDR3 sequence is 15 residues long. V was cut by 1 base and J by 5 bases, with 13 bases left in between. Germline assignment: CDR1 SGHRS and CDR2 YFSETQ. The DNA for the CDR3 is TGCGCCAGCAGCTTGCCCCGGGAGCTAAACAATGAGCAGTTCTTC. Its translation: CASSLPRELNNEQFF. The full variable domain, with the rest looked up from reference TRBV5-1 and TRBJ2-1, is KAGVTQTPRYLIKTRGQQVTLSCSPISGHRSVSWYQQTPGQGLQFLFEYFSETQRNKGNFPGRFSGRQFSNSRSEMNVSTLELGDSALYLCASSLPRELNNEQFFGPGTRLTVL.

This sequence joins TRBV19 and TRBJ1-1; D remains unclear. The CDR3 sequence is 11 residues long. The V gene's germline CDR1 is LNHDA and CDR2 SQIVND (reference sequence). V dropped 9 bases and J dropped 5 bases, with 10 bases sitting between them. The CDR3 coding sequence is TGTGCCAGCAGGTTGGGGACTGAAGCTTTCTTT. Residues: CASRLGTEAFF.

The V and J genes are TRBV7-2 and TRBJ2-2; 10 positions match TRBD2. Per germline, CDR1 SGHTA and CDR2 FQGNSA. Trimming took 9 bases from V and 6 from J; bases not matched to a gene: 10. CDR3 length: 15 residues. The CDR3 protein is CASFPGSGRAGELFF. The CDR3 region has the DNA TGTGCCAGTTTCCCCGGGAGCGGGAGGGCCGGGGAGCTGTTTTTT.

The CDR3 region has the DNA TGTGCCACCAGCAGAGAAGGGGGCGCGGGCAACACAGATACGCAGTATTTT. Residues: CATSREGGAGNTDTQYF. V gene TRBV15 combines with J gene TRBJ2-3; 7 nucleotides align to TRBD1. The CDR3 has 17 residues. The germline gives CDR1 LNHNV, CDR2 YYDKDF (reference sequence). V lost 0 bases to trimming and J lost 2 bases; unmatched junction nucleotides: 8.

This chain joins TRBV4-3 and TRBJ1-4, with a weak D call TRBD1 (6 bases). From germline, CDR1 is LGHNA and CDR2 YSLEER. V lost 5 bases to trimming and J lost 2 bases, with 12 bases between them. The length of the CDR3 is 15 residues. The chain's CDR3 is CASSYGGATNEKLFF. The CDR3, as DNA: TGCGCCAGCAGCTACGGGGGGGCCACTAATGAAAAACTGTTTTTT.

This clone was detected only once. This rearrangement joins TRBV28 to TRBJ1-2; D not resolved. The CDR3 sequence is 13 residues long. The V and J ends lost 6 bases and 7 bases respectively, with 15 bases between them. Per germline, CDR1 MDHEN and CDR2 SYDVKM. Here the CDR3 DNA reads TGTGCCAGCAGCCCCATATTCCACGGTGGCTACACCTTC. Translating it yields CASSPIFHGGYTF.

The genes are TRBV7-9 and TRBJ2-5; TRBD1 matches at 7 bases. The CDR3 is 15 residues long. J was trimmed by 6 bases and V by 5 bases; bases with no gene match: 12. Germline V gene data show CDR1 as SEHNR and CDR2 as FQNEAQ (reference sequence). In nucleotides, the CDR3 is TGTGCCAGCAGCCACCGGGACAGACAGCCTCAGACCCAGTACTTC. The encoded protein is CASSHRDRQPQTQYF. Supplemented by reference TRBV7-9 and TRBJ2-5, the full variable domain reads DTGVSQNPRHKITKRGQNVTFRCDPISEHNRLYWYRQTLGQGPEFLTYFQNEAQLEKSRLLSDRFSAERPKGSFSTLEIQRTEQGDSAMYLCASSHRDRQPQTQYFGPGTRLLVL.

This chain joins TRBV11-3 and TRBJ2-5; D unclear. Germline V CDR1 and CDR2: SGHNT, YENEEA. There are 14 residues in the CDR3. The germline V and J ends were trimmed by 4 bases and 5 bases, with 14 bases remaining between them. For the CDR3, the DNA is TGTGCCAGCAGCTCCTTCCGCGACCCCGAGACCCAGTACTTC. Amino acids: CASSSFRDPETQYF.

The chain uses TRBV27 and TRBJ2-5, with D uncertain. Germline V gene data show CDR1 as MNHEY and CDR2 as SMNVEV (reference sequence). V was trimmed by 6 bases and J by 2 bases, leaving 10 bases between them. The CDR3 extends over 13 amino acids. The CDR3 coding sequence is TGTGCCAGCAGATTAAGGGTTCAAGAGACCCAGTACTTC. This codes for CASRLRVQETQYF.

The genes are TRBV28 and TRBJ2-1; TRBD2 might be the D (5 bases). Germline assignment: CDR1 MDHEN and CDR2 SYDVKM. With 3 bases removed from V and 7 bases from J, the gap between germline ends came to 7 bases. CDR3 length equals 12 residues. CDR3 nucleotide sequence: TGTGCCAGCAGTTTTCGGGGAAATGAGCAGTTCTTC. Its protein is CASSFRGNEQFF.

Worth noting for this clone: The junction and the germline gene differ at one end; a read error may be behind it. V and J are TRBV5-3 and TRBJ2-5; D remains unclear. TRBV5-3 is annotated as an ORF whose role is uncertain. CDR3 length equals 12 residues. CDR3 coding DNA: TGTGCCAGCAGCTTTGATTGGGAGACCCAGTACTTC. Translating gives CASSFDWETQYF.

This rearrangement joins TRBV7-2 to TRBJ1-5; 7 positions agree with TRBD1. Per the germline V gene, CDR1 is SGHTA and CDR2 is FQGNSA. This CDR3 contains 15 residues. With V trimmed by 5 bases and J by 0 bases, 4 bases remained unmatched. The CDR3 is CASSPGGYSNQPQHF. CDR3 coding DNA: TGTGCCAGCAGCCCAGGGGGTTATAGCAATCAGCCCCAGCATTTT.

V usage is TRBV29-1 and J usage is TRBJ2-7; D might be TRBD1 or TRBD2, each matching 5 bases. CDR1 is SQVTM and CDR2 is ANQGSEA in the germline V gene. Trimming stripped 4 bases from V and 2 bases from J, with 15 bases between. This CDR3 has 14 residues. The CDR3 reads CSVGFGDGTYEQYF. The CDR3 DNA reads as TGCAGCGTTGGATTTGGGGACGGCACCTACGAGCAGTACTTC.

The CDR3 sequence: CASSPGTGTYEQYF. The CDR3 DNA sequence: TGTGCCAGCAGCCCCGGGACAGGGACCTACGAGCAGTACTTC. The chain employs TRBV11-1 and TRBJ2-7; 9 bases match TRBD1. The CDR3 totals 14 residues. Germline V CDR1 and CDR2: SGHAT, FQDESV (reference sequence). V was clipped by 5 bases and J by 2 bases; unmatched bases: 4. The whole variable domain, remainder taken from reference TRBV11-1 and TRBJ2-7, is EAEVAQSPRYKITEKSQAVAFWCDPISGHATLYWYRQILGQGPELLVQFQDESVVDDSQLPKDRFSAERLKGVDSTLKIQPAELGDSAMYLCASSPGTGTYEQYFGPGTRLTVT.

The V and J genes are TRBV27 and TRBJ2-1; TRBD2 matches at 8 bases. V was clipped by 1 base and J by 3 bases; unmatched bases: 5. The CDR3 spans 16 residues. Germline CDR1 reads MNHEY; CDR2 reads SMNVEV (reference sequence). As DNA, the CDR3 is TGTGCCAGCAGTTTATTAGCGGGAAGTGTCTACAATGAGCAGTTCTTC. It codes for CASSLLAGSVYNEQFF.

This chain links TRBV5-4 with TRBJ2-7; the D is unclear. Trimming removed 1 base at V and 2 bases at J, with 10 bases between. This CDR3 has 14 amino acids. Germline CDR1 SGHNT, CDR2 YYREEE (reference sequence). The CDR3 bases are TGTGCCAGCAGCTTGTCCTCGGGCCCCTACGAGCAGTACTTC. It encodes CASSLSSGPYEQYF.

This clone has only one observation. The chain links TRBV7-9 to TRBJ2-5; D uncertain. The germline V gene encodes CDR1 SEHNR and CDR2 FQNEAQ (reference sequence). The V end was cut by 6 bases, the J end by 1 base, with 15 bases between. The CDR3 runs 15 residues. CDR3: CASSPDTHTQETQYF. CDR3 bases: TGTGCCAGCAGTCCAGACACCCATACCCAAGAGACCCAGTACTTC.

The J gene is TRBJ1-4, the V gene TRBV7-9; 9 bases match TRBD1. Germline trimming cut 4 bases from V and 8 bases from J; bases unmatched to any gene: 2. The length of the CDR3 is 13 residues. Germline V gives CDR1 SEHNR, CDR2 FQNEAQ (reference sequence). The CDR3 sequence is CASSSGTGEKLFF. The CDR3 coding sequence is TGTGCCAGCAGCTCTGGGACAGGGGAAAAACTGTTTTTT. Looking up the rest from reference TRBV7-9 and TRBJ1-4 gives the full variable domain: DTGVSQNPRHKITKRGQNVTFRCDPISEHNRLYWYRQTLGQGPEFLTYFQNEAQLEKSRLLSDRFSAERPKGSFSTLEIQRTEQGDSAMYLCASSSGTGEKLFFGSGTQLSVL.

In nucleotides, the CDR3 is TGTGCTAGTGGTTTGGCAGGGGCCAGGAACACTGAAGCTTTCTTT. Translation gives CASGLAGARNTEAFF. This chain uses TRBV12-5 with TRBJ1-1, with D maybe TRBD1 (6 bases). In germline, CDR1 is LGHNT, CDR2 FRNRAP. This CDR3 contains 15 residues. Between the trimmed V and J ends, which lost 1 base and 1 base, there was a span of 10 bases.

The chain has TRBV6-6 and TRBJ1-1; 9 positions match TRBD1. The CDR3 covers 12 residues. The junction had 1 base not matched to a gene; V was cut back by 6 bases and J by 5 bases. Germline V gene lookup returns CDR1 MNHNY and CDR2 SVGAGI (reference sequence). This CDR3 reads CASRTGGTEAFF. CDR3 coding DNA: TGTGCCAGCAGGACAGGGGGAACTGAAGCTTTCTTT.

This clone was detected a few times. The chain joins TRBV13 to TRBJ1-1; D is undetermined. Per germline, CDR1 PRHDT and CDR2 FYEKMQ (reference sequence). CDR3 length: 14 amino acids. The V end was cut by 5 bases, the J end by 4 bases, with 14 bases between. For the CDR3, the DNA is TGTGCCAGCAGCCCACAGATTGTGGGCACTGAAGCTTTCTTT. Protein sequence: CASSPQIVGTEAFF.